This paragraph reports one TCR beta chain. The entry originates in a study of T cell clones after liver transplantation. The method was immunoSEQ multiplex PCR; TCRdb's version includes in-frame clones alone and lacks a portion of them. This sample has under 60,000 clones, with about 70% found just once. The V gene's germline CDR1 is SGDLS and CDR2 YYNGEE. This CDR3 contains 15 residues. Trimming shortened V by 2 bases and J by 3 bases, and 14 bases separated the two germline ends. Specimen: CD4+ T cells from blood, collected at the 22-month timepoint. This TCR was recovered from a human patient who received a liver transplant. The T cells may partly be graft donor cells. The chain combines TRBV9 with TRBJ1-1; a possible D gene is TRBD1 (5 bases). The CDR3 DNA follows: TGTGCCAGCAGCGTTAAGGGGCTTTGGGACACTGAAGCTTTCTTT. Protein sequence: CASSVKGLWDTEAFF.